The TCR beta chain under discussion was sequenced for a study of T-cell memory formation after mild COVID-19. This clonotype was seen only a few times. In TCRdb, the 5' RACE reads were re-called with MiXCR into one record per CDR3 protein. The sample contains about 400,000 distinct CDR3 sequences, approximately 25% of which appear only once. V lost 5 bases to trimming and J lost 0 bases; unmatched junction nucleotides: 5. The CDR3 sequence is 15 residues long. The V and J genes are TRBV12-3 or TRBV12-4 and TRBJ2-3, with 7 positions matching TRBD2. The receptor was derived from an adult woman who had mild COVID-19 (a few samples of this study predate the infection). Cell type and time point are not known. Sequenced input: PBMCs or a T cell subset sorted from them (not recorded which). CDR3 bases: TGTGCCAGCAGTAACCTAGCGGTGAGCACAGATACGCAGTATTTT. The encoded protein is CASSNLAVSTDTQYF.